This T cell receptor beta chain was retrieved from a study of blood T cell repertoires in COVID-19. Germline trimming cut 4 bases from V and 5 bases from J; bases unmatched to any gene: 13. Germline assignment: CDR1 ENHRY and CDR2 SYGVKD. This CDR3 region has 17 residues. Ages ranged from about 18 to 100 years, with residence in approximately 25 US areas. Two consecutive negative NP/OP PCR tests, clearance, or resolved symptoms defined Cohort 3 recovery. In the original workflow: Reference gene primers were amplified, and this amplification served to estimate nucleated cell counts. Assay: immunoSEQ multiplex PCR; the TCRdb copy retains only in-frame clones and omits some. The DNA gave D and trimming, while V, J and clone size come from that table. The data hold about 480,000 clones, with 70% to 90% observed a single time.

The sequenced sample consisted of PBMCs or T cells enriched from blood (not recorded which). The clonotype comes from a woman aged 35 to 49 who had recovered from COVID-19. This chain uses TRBV10-3 with TRBJ2-5; 10 nucleotides line up with TRBD1. The CDR3 region is CAISAGPRQGAKETQYF. Written as DNA, the CDR3 is TGTGCCATCAGTGCGGGCCCGAGACAGGGGGCTAAGGAGACCCAGTACTTC.